The clone carrying this T cell receptor beta chain was recorded a few times. What it recognizes is unknown. The sample comes from a study of T-cell memory formation after mild COVID-19. Points from the study as a whole: Cross-reactive memory apparently joined, as some responding clones appeared in pre-infection memory.

Trimming cost V 6 bases and J 2 bases; bases outside gene matches: 10. Looked up from germline, CDR1 is MNHNY and CDR2 is SVGAGI (reference sequence). This CDR3 is built from 15 residues. TCRdb reanalysed the 5' RACE reads using MiXCR and keeps one entry per CDR3 protein. Of roughly 180,000 distinct CDR3 sequences detected, roughly 12% appear once; the ten largest clones hold more than 3.5%. The specimen was PBMCs or a T cell subset sorted from them (not recorded which). This chain joins TRBV6-6 and TRBJ2-7; TRBD1 aligns across 7 bases. The TCR originated in a man between 18 and 35 years old who had mild COVID-19 (a few samples of this study predate the infection). Cell type and time point are not known. The CDR3 bases are TGTGCCAGCAGCTCTAACAGGGGCCATACCTACGAGCAGTACGTC. Its translation: CASSSNRGHTYEQYV.